Listed below are T cell receptor beta chains from one sample, sequenced in a study of early T cells in non-severe SARS-CoV-2 infection. MiXCR was run by TCRdb on the 5' RACE reads, yielding one entry per CDR3 protein. Found here are 48,000 or so distinct CDR3 sequences, around 6.4% of them singletons; the top ten hold around 7%. Specimen: whole blood, collected at baseline. Source of these receptors: an adult who was a healthcare worker with PCR-confirmed SARS-CoV-2 infection or an uninfected control (not recorded which). CDR3s include the opening cysteine and the closing phenylalanine or tryptophan. A D gene is named only where the DNA matches it firmly. A clone size is listed for some rows: how often the clone was seen (once, few, many), or a class if it is expanded.

size	V	D	J	DNA	CDR3
few	TRBV6-2/TRBV6-3	TRBD1	TRBJ2-6	TGTGCCAGCAGTCCCGGACAGGGACCTGGGGCCAACGTCCTGACTTTC	CASSPGQGPGANVLTF
few	TRBV20-1	TRBD2	TRBJ2-3	TGCAGTGCTAGTAATCCTAGCGGGAGTACAGATACGCAGTATTTT	CSASNPSGSTDTQYF
NA	TRBV28	TRBD2	TRBJ2-7	TGTGCCAGCAGCCGCCCGTTAGCGGGAGGGCCCGGGGAGCAGTACTTC	CASSRPLAGGPGEQYF
NA	TRBV9	NA	TRBJ1-4	TGTGCCAGCAGCGTAGGCGGTAAGAGGAATGAAAAACTGTTTTTT	CASSVGGKRNEKLFF
many	TRBV19	NA	TRBJ2-3	TGTGCCAGTAAAGACTGGAGAGGTGCCGATACGCAGTATTTT	CASKDWRGADTQYF
many	TRBV7-2	NA	TRBJ2-5	TGTGCCAGCAGCTTAAGTAGGTTGGAGACCCAGTACTTC	CASSLSRLETQYF
few	TRBV7-8	TRBD2	TRBJ2-7	TGTGCCAGCAGCTTTTCGGCGGGAGTATCCTACGAGCAGTACTTC	CASSFSAGVSYEQYF
NA	TRBV27	TRBD1	TRBJ2-3	TGTGCCAGCAACTTAAAAACAGGGGGCGCAGATACGCAGTATTTT	CASNLKTGGADTQYF
medium-sized	TRBV4-1	NA	TRBJ2-7	TGCGCCAGCAGCCAAGATTCCGGCCTATACGAGCAGTACTTC	CASSQDSGLYEQYF
NA	TRBV6-1	NA	TRBJ2-1	TGTGCCAGCATAGGGGGAGTTTCCTACAATGAGCAGTTCTTC	CASIGGVSYNEQFF
few	TRBV28	TRBD1	TRBJ2-3	TGTGCCAGCAGTTCCCTGACAGGGCACACAGATACGCAGTATTTT	CASSSLTGHTDTQYF
NA	TRBV6-5	NA	TRBJ1-4	TGTGCCAGCGGCCCCAGGGGCCCGGGGGAAAAACTGTTTTTT	CASGPRGPGEKLFF
many	TRBV12-3/TRBV12-4	TRBD2	TRBJ2-7	TGTGCCAGCACTCTGGGACTAGCGGCTCCCTACGAGCAGTACTTC	CASTLGLAAPYEQYF
medium-sized	TRBV20-1	TRBD2	TRBJ2-1	TGCAGTCTACTAGCGAGGTCCTACAATGAGCAGTTCTTC	CSLLARSYNEQFF
many	TRBV3-1	NA	TRBJ2-4	TGTGCCAGCAGCCAAGATCGGCGGCGGATTCAGTACTTC	CASSQDRRRIQYF
NA	TRBV7-2	NA	TRBJ2-1	TGTGCCAGCAGCAACCGGGACTTGCCCACGGGTGAGCAGTTCTTC	CASSNRDLPTGEQFF
NA	TRBV9	NA	TRBJ1-6	TGTGCCAGCAGCGGGACAGCAGATAATTCACCCCTCCACTTT	CASSGTADNSPLHF
few	TRBV16	TRBD1	TRBJ1-1	TGTGCCAGCAGCCCGCAGACAGGGGGGAACACTGAAGCTTTCTTT	CASSPQTGGNTEAFF
many	TRBV7-9	TRBD1	TRBJ2-7	TGTGCCAGCAGCTTGGGACAGGCCTCCGGCGAGCAGTACTTC	CASSLGQASGEQYF
many	TRBV5-1	TRBD2	TRBJ2-7	TGCGCCAGCAGCTTTAGACTAGCAGGCTCCTACGAGCAGTACTTC	CASSFRLAGSYEQYF
many	TRBV29-1	NA	TRBJ2-3	TGCAGCGCTTTTCGTGCAGATACGCAGTATTTT	CSAFRADTQYF
NA	TRBV7-2	NA	TRBJ1-6	TGTGCCAGCAGCTTAGCATCGCGTAATTCACCCCTCCACTTT	CASSLASRNSPLHF
few	TRBV18	TRBD1	TRBJ2-3	TGTGCCAGCTCACCACTCCGACAGGGGGCAGGGACAGATACGCAGTATTTT	CASSPLRQGAGTDTQYF
medium-sized	TRBV7-8	TRBD1	TRBJ1-3	TGTGCCAGCAGCTTTGGGGACAGGGGCTCCGGAAACACCATATATTTT	CASSFGDRGSGNTIYF
NA	TRBV5-1	TRBD2	TRBJ2-7	TGCGCCAGCAGCTTAATGTTTAACACCGGGACTAGCGGGCCATCCTACGAGCAGTACTTC	CASSLMFNTGTSGPSYEQYF
many	TRBV7-9	TRBD2	TRBJ2-2	TGTGCCAGCAGCTTAGTCGTTCGCGCAGCGGGGATCGCGAACACCGGGGAGCTGTTTTTT	CASSLVVRAAGIANTGELFF
many	TRBV9	NA	TRBJ2-1	TGTGCCAGCAGCCTTCCTGGGGGCGGAAGGAATGAGCAGTTCTTC	CASSLPGGGRNEQFF
few	TRBV7-6	TRBD2	TRBJ2-3	TGTGCCAGCGGACTAGCGGGAAGGACAGATACGCAGTATTTT	CASGLAGRTDTQYF
many	TRBV28	TRBD1	TRBJ1-4	TGTGCCAGCAGCGTCCCGGGACAGGTGGGAAAAGAACTGTTTTTT	CASSVPGQVGKELFF
many	TRBV28	TRBD2	TRBJ2-7	TGTGCCACCGACTCCGGGACTAGCGGCTCCTACGAGCAGTACTTC	CATDSGTSGSYEQYF
NA	TRBV29-1	NA	TRBJ2-3	TGCAGCGTTGAAGATCTCGGAAGGCTCACAGATACGCAGTATTTT	CSVEDLGRLTDTQYF
few	TRBV25-1	TRBD1	TRBJ2-3	TGTGCCAGCAGTGCGACAGGGAGCGGCACAGATACGCAGTATTTT	CASSATGSGTDTQYF
NA	TRBV12-3/TRBV12-4	TRBD2	TRBJ2-7	TGTGCCAGCAGTTTCGGGGCCCGGGGACTATCCTACGAGCAGTACTTC	CASSFGARGLSYEQYF
NA	TRBV7-2	NA	TRBJ2-7	TGTGCCAGCAGCTTAGACAGAGGCCCCTACGAGCAGTACTTC	CASSLDRGPYEQYF
few	TRBV27	NA	TRBJ2-7	TGTGCCAGCAGTTTAGGTCTAACCTACGAGCAGTACTTC	CASSLGLTYEQYF
NA	TRBV5-5	NA	TRBJ2-1	TGTGCCAGCAGCTTGAGTGGGTTATCCTACAATGAGCAGTTCTTC	CASSLSGLSYNEQFF
medium-sized	TRBV28	TRBD2	TRBJ2-3	TGTGCCAGCAGTTTAGAGGGACTAGCGGGAGGGCCTACAGATACGCAGTATTTT	CASSLEGLAGGPTDTQYF
NA	TRBV7-2	TRBD1	TRBJ2-7	TGTGCCAACAGCGCCCCTCTTAGGGGGACAGCCTACGAGCAGTACTTC	CANSAPLRGTAYEQYF
NA	TRBV28	NA	TRBJ2-2	TGTGCCAGCAGTCCGGGACAGTGGGGGGCCGGGGAGCTGTTTTTT	CASSPGQWGAGELFF
NA	TRBV4-1	NA	TRBJ2-1	TGCGCCAGCAGCCAAGATCCCAGTACGGACCGCGAGCAGTTCTTC	CASSQDPSTDREQFF
few	TRBV28	TRBD1	TRBJ2-1	TGTGCCAGCAGACCACCCGGGACAGCTTTCTACAATGAGCAGTTCTTC	CASRPPGTAFYNEQFF
few	TRBV29-1	NA	TRBJ1-1	TGCGAGGCCCTGGACACTGAAGCTTTCTTT	CEALDTEAFF
many	TRBV7-3	NA	TRBJ2-2	TGTGCCAGCAGCTTAATAGCCAACACCGGGGAGCTGTTTTTT	CASSLIANTGELFF
many	TRBV5-1	NA	TRBJ2-7	TGCGCCAGCAGAGGTGAGAGATACGAGCAGTACTTC	CASRGERYEQYF
few	TRBV20-1	TRBD1	TRBJ1-3	TGCAGTGCTAGACTGCCAGGGGGCGACACCATATATTTT	CSARLPGGDTIYF
NA	TRBV11-2	NA	TRBJ1-1	TGTGCCAGCAGCCCCCCGGGGAACACTGAAGCTTTCTTT	CASSPPGNTEAFF
few	TRBV6-2/TRBV6-3	TRBD1	TRBJ1-1	TGTGCCAGCAGCCGACGGGACAGGAACACTGAAGCTTTCTTT	CASSRRDRNTEAFF
many	TRBV25-1	NA	TRBJ2-7	TGTGCCAGCAGTGATGGGGGCAGCGCCTACGAGCAGTACTTC	CASSDGGSAYEQYF
NA	TRBV29-1	NA	TRBJ2-5	TGCAGCGGGGGGACTCCCCAGCCCAAACCTGGAGAGACCCAGTACTTC	CSGGTPQPKPGETQYF
many	TRBV2	NA	TRBJ1-4	TGTGCCACCAATCCGGGAACAGGGAATGAAAAACTGTTTTTT	CATNPGTGNEKLFF
NA	TRBV20-1	TRBD1	TRBJ1-1	TGCAGTGCTAGGAATGACAGGGCGCGGACTGAAGCTTTCTTT	CSARNDRARTEAFF
many	TRBV20-1	TRBD1	TRBJ1-5	TGCAGTGCTGAGACAGGGTCGGGCAATCAGCCCCAGCATTTT	CSAETGSGNQPQHF
NA	TRBV12-3/TRBV12-4	NA	TRBJ2-7	TGTGCCAGCAGTCATGCACAGGGATCCCCCTACGAGCAGTACTTC	CASSHAQGSPYEQYF
many	TRBV11-2	NA	TRBJ2-1	TGTGCCAGCAGCTTAAGCGGCGATGCGGGGGCCCGCTCCTACAATGAGCAGTTCTTC	CASSLSGDAGARSYNEQFF
many	TRBV7-9	NA	TRBJ2-2	TGTGCCAGCAGCCTTGGCGGAGGGCCGACCGGGGAGCTGTTTTTT	CASSLGGGPTGELFF
few	TRBV20-1	NA	TRBJ2-7	TGCAGTGCTAGAGATCGTACCGGACCGCCCGACGAGCAGTACTTC	CSARDRTGPPDEQYF
NA	TRBV20-1	TRBD1	TRBJ1-5	TGCAGTGCGGCGGGCGACAGGGCCAATCAGCCCCAGCATTTT	CSAAGDRANQPQHF
NA	TRBV5-4	NA	TRBJ2-3	TGTGCCAGCAGCTTGGTGGCCCAGGGCGGGGATACGCAGTATTTT	CASSLVAQGGDTQYF